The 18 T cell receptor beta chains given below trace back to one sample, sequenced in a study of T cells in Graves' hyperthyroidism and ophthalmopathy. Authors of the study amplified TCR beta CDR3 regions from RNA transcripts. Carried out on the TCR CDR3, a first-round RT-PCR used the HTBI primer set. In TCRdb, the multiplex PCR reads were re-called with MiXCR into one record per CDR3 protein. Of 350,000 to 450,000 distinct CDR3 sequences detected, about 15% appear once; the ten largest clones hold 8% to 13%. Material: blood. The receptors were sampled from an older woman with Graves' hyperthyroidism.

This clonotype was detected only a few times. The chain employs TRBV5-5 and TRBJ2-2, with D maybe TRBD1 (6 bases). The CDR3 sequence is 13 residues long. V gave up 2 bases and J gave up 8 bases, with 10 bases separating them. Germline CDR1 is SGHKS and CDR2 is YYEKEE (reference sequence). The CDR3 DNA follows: TGTGCCAGCAGCTTTCAGGGGCTTGGGGAGCTGTTTTTT. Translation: CASSFQGLGELFF.

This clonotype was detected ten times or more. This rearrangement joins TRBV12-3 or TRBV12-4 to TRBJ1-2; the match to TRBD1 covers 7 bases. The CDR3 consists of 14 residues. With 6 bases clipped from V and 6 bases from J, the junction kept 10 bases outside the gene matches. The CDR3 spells CASRGNSGQHGYTF. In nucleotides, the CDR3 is TGTGCCAGCAGGGGGAACTCGGGACAGCATGGCTACACCTTC.

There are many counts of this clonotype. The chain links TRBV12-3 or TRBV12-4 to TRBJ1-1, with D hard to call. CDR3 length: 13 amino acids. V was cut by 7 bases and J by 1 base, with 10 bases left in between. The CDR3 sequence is CASTSKGNTEAFF. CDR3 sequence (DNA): TGTGCCAGCACCTCGAAGGGGAACACTGAAGCTTTCTTT.

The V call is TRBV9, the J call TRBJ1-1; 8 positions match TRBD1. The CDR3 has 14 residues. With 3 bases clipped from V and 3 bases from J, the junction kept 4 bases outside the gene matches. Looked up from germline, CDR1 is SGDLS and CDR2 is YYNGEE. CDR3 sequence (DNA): TGTGCCAGCAGCGATCAGGGGGCTTACACTGAAGCTTTCTTT. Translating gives CASSDQGAYTEAFF.

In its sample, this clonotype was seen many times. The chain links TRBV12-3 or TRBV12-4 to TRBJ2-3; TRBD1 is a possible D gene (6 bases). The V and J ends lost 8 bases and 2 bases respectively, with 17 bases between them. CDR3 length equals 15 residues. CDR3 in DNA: TGTGCCAGCGGGGGCCGATCCTCTCTCACAGATACGCAGTATTTT. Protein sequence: CASGGRSSLTDTQYF.

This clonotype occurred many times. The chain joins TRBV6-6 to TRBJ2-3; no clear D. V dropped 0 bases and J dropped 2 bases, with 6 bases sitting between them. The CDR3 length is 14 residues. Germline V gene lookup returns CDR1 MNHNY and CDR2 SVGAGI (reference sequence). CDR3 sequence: CASSYSEPTDTQYF. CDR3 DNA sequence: TGTGCCAGCAGTTACTCGGAGCCCACAGATACGCAGTATTTT.

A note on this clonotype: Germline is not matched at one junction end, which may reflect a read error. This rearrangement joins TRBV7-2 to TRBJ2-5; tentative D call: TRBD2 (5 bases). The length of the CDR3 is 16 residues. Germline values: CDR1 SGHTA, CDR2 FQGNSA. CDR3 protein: CASRRLGLRYQGTQYF. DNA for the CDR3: TGTGCCAGCCGCCGCCTAGGACTCAGGTACCAAGGGACCCAGTACTTC.

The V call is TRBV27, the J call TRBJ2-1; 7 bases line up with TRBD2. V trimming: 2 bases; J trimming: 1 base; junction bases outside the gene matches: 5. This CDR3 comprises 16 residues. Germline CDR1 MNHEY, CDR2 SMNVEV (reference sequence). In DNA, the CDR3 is TGTGCCAGCAGTTTAGTGACTAGCAGTTCCTACAATGAGCAGTTCTTC. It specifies CASSLVTSSSYNEQFF.

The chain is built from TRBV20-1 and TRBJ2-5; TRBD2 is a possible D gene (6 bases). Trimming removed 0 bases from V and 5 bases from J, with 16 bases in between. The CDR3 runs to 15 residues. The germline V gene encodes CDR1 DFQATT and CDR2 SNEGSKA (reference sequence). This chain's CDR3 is CSARDTGESGETQYF. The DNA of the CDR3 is TGCAGTGCTAGAGATACGGGGGAGTCTGGCGAGACCCAGTACTTC.

The CDR3 loop reads CASSLGPSGQETQYF. Here the CDR3 DNA reads TGTGCCAGCAGCTTAGGACCTAGCGGACAAGAGACCCAGTACTTC. The gene calls are TRBV11-2 and TRBJ2-5; TRBD2 matches at 7 bases. CDR1 is SGHAT, CDR2 FQNNGV, per germline. This CDR3 is 15 amino acids long. Germline trimming cut 1 base from V and 2 bases from J; bases unmatched to any gene: 4.

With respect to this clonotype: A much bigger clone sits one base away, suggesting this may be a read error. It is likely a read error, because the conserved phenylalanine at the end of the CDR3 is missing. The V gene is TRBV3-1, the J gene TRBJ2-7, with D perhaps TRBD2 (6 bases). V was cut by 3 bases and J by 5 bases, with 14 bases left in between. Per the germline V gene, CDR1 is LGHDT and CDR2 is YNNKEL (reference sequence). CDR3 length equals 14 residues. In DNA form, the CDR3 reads TGTGCCAGCAGCCAGCGGGACTGGGCGGACGAGCAGTACTCC. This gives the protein CASSQRDWADEQYS.

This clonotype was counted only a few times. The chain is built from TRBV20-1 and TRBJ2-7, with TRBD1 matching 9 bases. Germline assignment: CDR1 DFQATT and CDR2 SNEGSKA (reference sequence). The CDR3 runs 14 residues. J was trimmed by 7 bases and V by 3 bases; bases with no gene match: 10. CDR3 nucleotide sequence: TGCAGTGCTAGGGGACAGGGTGACCTGGGGGAGCAGTACTTC. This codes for CSARGQGDLGEQYF.

CDR3 DNA: TGTGCCAGCAGCCCCAGGACAGCAGGGGCCACAGATACGCAGTATTTT. As protein: CASSPRTAGATDTQYF. This chain joins TRBV3-1 and TRBJ2-3, with D tentatively TRBD1 (6 bases). Germline V lookup: CDR1 LGHDT, CDR2 YNNKEL (reference sequence). With 4 bases removed from V and 2 bases from J, the gap between germline ends came to 16 bases. The length of the CDR3 is 16 residues.

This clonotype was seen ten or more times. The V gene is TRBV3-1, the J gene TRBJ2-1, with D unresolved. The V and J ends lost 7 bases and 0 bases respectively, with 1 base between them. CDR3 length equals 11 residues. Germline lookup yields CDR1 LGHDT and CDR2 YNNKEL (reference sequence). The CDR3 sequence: CASTSYNEQFF. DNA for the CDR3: TGTGCCAGCACCTCCTACAATGAGCAGTTCTTC.

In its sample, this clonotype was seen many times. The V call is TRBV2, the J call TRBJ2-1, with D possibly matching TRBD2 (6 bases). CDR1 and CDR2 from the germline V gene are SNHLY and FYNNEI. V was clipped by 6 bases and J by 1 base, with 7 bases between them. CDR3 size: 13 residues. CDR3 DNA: TGTGCCAGCAGGGACTATTCCTACAATGAGCAGTTCTTC. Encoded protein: CASRDYSYNEQFF.

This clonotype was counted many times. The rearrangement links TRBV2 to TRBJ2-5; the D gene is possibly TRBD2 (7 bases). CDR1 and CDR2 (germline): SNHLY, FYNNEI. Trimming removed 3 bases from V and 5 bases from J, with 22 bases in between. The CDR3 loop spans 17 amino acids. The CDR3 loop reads CASSEGGASALGETQYF. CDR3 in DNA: TGTGCCAGCAGTGAGGGGGGGGCCTCCGCGCTGGGGGAGACCCAGTACTTC.

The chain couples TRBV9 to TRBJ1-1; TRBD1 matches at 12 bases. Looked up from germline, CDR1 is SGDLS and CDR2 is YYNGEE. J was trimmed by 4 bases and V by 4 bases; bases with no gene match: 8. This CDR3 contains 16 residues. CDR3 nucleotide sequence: TGTGCCAGCAGCTTGGGACAGGGGGCGCTTGGCACTGAAGCTTTCTTT. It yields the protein CASSLGQGALGTEAFF.

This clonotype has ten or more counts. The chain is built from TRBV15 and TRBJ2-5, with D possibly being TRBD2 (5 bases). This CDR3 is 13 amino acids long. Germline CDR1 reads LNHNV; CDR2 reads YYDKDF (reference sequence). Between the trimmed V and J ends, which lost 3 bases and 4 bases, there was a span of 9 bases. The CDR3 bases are TGTGCCACCAGCAGGGAGGCGGGAGAGACCCAGTACTTC. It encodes CATSREAGETQYF.